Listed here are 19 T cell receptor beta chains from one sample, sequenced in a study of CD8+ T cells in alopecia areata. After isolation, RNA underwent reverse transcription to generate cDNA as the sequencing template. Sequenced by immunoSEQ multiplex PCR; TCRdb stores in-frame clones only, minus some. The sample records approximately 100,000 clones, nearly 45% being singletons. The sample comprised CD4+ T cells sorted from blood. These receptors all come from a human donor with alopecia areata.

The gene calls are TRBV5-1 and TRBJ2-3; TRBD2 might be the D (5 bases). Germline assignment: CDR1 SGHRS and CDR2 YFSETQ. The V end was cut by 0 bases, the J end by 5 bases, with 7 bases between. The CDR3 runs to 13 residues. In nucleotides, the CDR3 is TGCGCCAGCAGCTTGGGAGGGCGAGATACGCAGTATTTT. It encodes CASSLGGRDTQYF.

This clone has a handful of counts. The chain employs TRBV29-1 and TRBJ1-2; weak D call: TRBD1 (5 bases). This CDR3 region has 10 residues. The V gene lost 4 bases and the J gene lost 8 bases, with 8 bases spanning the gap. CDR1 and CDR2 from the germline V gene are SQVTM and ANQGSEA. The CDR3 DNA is TGCAGCGTTGGGACAAACGGCTACACCTTC. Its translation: CSVGTNGYTF.

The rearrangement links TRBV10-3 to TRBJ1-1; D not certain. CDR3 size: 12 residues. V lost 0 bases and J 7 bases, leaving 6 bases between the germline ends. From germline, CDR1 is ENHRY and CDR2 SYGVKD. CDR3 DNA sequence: TGTGCCATCAGTGAGTCCAACGTTGAAGCTTTCTTT. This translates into CAISESNVEAFF.

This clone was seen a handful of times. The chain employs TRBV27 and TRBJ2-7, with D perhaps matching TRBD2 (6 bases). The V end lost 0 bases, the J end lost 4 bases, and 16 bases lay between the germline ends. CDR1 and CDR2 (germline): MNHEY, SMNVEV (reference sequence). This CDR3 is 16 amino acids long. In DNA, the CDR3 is TGTGCCAGCAGTTTATCGCTAGCGTCGCCTATTTACGAGCAGTACTTC. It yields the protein CASSLSLASPIYEQYF.

The CDR3 loop is CASSRSRGARVGANVLTF. In DNA form, the CDR3 reads TGTGCCAGCAGTCGAAGCCGTGGGGCGCGGGTTGGGGCCAACGTCCTGACTTTC. The rearrangement joins TRBV28 to TRBJ2-6, with D possibly called TRBD1 or TRBD2 (5 bases each). Trimming removed 5 bases from V and 3 bases from J, with 20 bases in between. Germline V gives CDR1 MDHEN, CDR2 SYDVKM. CDR3 size: 18 residues.

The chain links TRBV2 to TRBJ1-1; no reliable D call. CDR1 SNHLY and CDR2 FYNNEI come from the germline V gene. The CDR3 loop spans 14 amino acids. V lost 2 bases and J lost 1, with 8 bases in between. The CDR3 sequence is CASSENSRNTEAFF. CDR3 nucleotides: TGTGCCAGCAGTGAAAACTCCCGGAACACTGAAGCTTTCTTT.

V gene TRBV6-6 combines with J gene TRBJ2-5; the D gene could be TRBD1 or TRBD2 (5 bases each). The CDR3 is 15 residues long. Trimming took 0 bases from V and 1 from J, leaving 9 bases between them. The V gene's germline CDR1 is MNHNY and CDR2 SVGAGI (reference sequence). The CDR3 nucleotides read TGTGCCAGCAGTTACTCGAGAGGGGTCCAAGAGACCCAGTACTTC. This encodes CASSYSRGVQETQYF.

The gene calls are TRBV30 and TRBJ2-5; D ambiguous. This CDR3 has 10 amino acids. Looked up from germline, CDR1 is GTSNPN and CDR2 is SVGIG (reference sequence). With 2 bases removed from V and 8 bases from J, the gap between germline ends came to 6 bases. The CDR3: CAWSKGTQYF. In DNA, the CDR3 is TGTGCCTGGAGTAAGGGCACCCAGTACTTC.

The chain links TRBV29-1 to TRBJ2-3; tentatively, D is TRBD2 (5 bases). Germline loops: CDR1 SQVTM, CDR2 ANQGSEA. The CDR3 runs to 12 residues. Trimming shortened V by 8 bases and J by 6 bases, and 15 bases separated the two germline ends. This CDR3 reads CSPRKTGDTQYF. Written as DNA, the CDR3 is TGCAGCCCTCGGAAAACGGGGGATACGCAGTATTTT.

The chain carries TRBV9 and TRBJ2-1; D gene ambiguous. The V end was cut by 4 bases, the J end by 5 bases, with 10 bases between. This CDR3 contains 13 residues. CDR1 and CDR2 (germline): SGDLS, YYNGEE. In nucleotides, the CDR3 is TGTGCCAGCAGCCTCCGCTGGGACAATGAGCAGTTCTTC. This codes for CASSLRWDNEQFF.

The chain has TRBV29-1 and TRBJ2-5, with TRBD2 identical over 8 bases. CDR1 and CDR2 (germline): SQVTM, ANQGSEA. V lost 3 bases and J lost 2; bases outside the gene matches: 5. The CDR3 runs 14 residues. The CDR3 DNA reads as TGCAGCGTTGAGGCTAGACTAGCGCAAGAGACCCAGTACTTC. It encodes CSVEARLAQETQYF.

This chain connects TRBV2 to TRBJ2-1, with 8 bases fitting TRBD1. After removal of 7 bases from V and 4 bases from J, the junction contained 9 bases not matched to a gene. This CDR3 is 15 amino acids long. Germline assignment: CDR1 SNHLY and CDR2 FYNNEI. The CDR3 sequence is CASNYDRGAYNEQFF. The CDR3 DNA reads TGTGCCAGCAACTACGACAGGGGAGCGTACAATGAGCAGTTCTTC.

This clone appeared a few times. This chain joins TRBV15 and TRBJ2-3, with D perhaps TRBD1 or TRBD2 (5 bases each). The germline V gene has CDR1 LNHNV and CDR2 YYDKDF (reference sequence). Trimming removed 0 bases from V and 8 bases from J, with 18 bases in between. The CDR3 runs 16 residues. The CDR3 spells CATSRDLGTGGGTQYF. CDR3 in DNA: TGTGCCACCAGCAGAGATCTCGGGACGGGCGGAGGTACGCAGTATTTT.

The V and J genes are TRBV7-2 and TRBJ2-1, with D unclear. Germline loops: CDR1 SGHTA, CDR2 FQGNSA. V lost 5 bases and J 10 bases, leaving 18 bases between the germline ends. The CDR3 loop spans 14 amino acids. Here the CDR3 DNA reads TGTGCCAGCAGCCTTAGGGTCGGGCTCAGCGAGCAGTTCTTC. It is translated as CASSLRVGLSEQFF.

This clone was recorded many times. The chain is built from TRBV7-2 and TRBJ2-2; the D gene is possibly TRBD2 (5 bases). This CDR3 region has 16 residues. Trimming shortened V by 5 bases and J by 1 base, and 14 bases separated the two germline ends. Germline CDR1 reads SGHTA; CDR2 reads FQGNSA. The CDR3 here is CASSRYLSGNTGELFF. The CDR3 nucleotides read TGTGCCAGCAGCAGATACCTGAGCGGGAACACCGGGGAGCTGTTTTTT.

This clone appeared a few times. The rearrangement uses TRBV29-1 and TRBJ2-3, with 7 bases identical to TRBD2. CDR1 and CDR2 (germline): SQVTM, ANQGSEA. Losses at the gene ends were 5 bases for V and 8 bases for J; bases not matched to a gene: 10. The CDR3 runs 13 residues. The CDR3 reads CSVYSVGRGTQYF. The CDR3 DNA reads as TGCAGCGTTTACAGTGTTGGGAGGGGTACGCAGTATTTT.

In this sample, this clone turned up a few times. The CDR3 bases are TGCAGCGTTGAAGTGGGGAGGTCCTACGAGCAGTACTTC. It codes for CSVEVGRSYEQYF. The rearrangement uses TRBV29-1 and TRBJ2-7; perhaps TRBD2 as D (6 bases). The CDR3 loop spans 13 amino acids. Germline V gene lookup returns CDR1 SQVTM and CDR2 ANQGSEA. V lost 1 base to trimming and J lost 1 base, with 8 bases between them.

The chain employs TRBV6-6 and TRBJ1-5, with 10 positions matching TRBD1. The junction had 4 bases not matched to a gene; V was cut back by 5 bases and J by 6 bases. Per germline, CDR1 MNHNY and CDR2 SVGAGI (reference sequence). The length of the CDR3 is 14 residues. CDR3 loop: CASSHGQGGQPQHF. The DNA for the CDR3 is TGTGCCAGCAGTCATGGACAGGGGGGTCAGCCCCAGCATTTT.

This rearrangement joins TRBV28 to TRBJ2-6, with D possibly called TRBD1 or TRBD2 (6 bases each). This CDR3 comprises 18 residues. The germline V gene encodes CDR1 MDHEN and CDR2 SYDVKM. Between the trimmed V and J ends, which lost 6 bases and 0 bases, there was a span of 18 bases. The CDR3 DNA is TGTGCCAGCAGCCCATATGGGGGGCCGGGCTCTGGGGCCAACGTCCTGACTTTC. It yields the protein CASSPYGGPGSGANVLTF. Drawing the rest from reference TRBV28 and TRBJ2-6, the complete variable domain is DVKVTQSSRYLVKRTGEKVFLECVQDMDHENMFWYRQDPGLGLRLIYFSYDVKMKEKGDIPEGYSVSREKKERFSLILESASTNQTSMYLCASSPYGGPGSGANVLTFGAGSRLTVL.